These T cell receptor beta chains were read from a single sample in a study of shared clonotypes between healthy human individuals. TCRdb keeps only in-frame clones here, not all; method: immunoSEQ multiplex PCR. Among roughly 590,000 clones listed, just under 97% were seen once. Sequencing input: naive CD8+ T cells sorted from blood. All receptors come from a young woman in good health. Each CDR3 is given with its conserved first and last residue. The order of the fields is clone size, D gene, V gene, J gene, CDR3 DNA, CDR3 protein. A D gene is named only where the DNA matches it firmly. The size field is filled for only some rows; it gives once, few, many or a size class.

.	.	TRBV2	TRBJ1-2	TGTGCCAGCATTTCCCTCCTCGGCGGCTACACCTTC	CASISLLGGYTF
once	TRBD1	TRBV9	TRBJ1-2	TGTGCCAGCGGTTCAAGGGGGCCCGGCTACACCTTC	CASGSRGPGYTF
once	.	TRBV7-9	TRBJ2-5	TGTGCCAGCAGCAACGGAGAGACCCAGTACTTC	CASSNGETQYF
.	.	TRBV4-1	TRBJ1-1	TGCGCCAGCAGCCCGGGGGTCCCGCAGAACACTGAAGCTTTCTTT	CASSPGVPQNTEAFF
.	TRBD2	TRBV19	TRBJ2-3	TGTGCCAGTAGCCCGGGACTACCCCTCACAGATACGCAGTATTTT	CASSPGLPLTDTQYF
.	.	TRBV27	TRBJ1-2	TGTGCCAGCAGCGTGGGGGGGGCGAACTATGGCTACACCTTC	CASSVGGANYGYTF
.	.	TRBV9	TRBJ2-7	TGTGCCAGCAGCGTAGATCAGAACTACGAGCAGTACTTC	CASSVDQNYEQYF
.	TRBD2	TRBV7-9	TRBJ2-7	TGTGCCAGCAGCCCCTCCTCGGGACTAGCCTTTCACGAGCAGTACTTC	CASSPSSGLAFHEQYF
once	.	TRBV9	TRBJ1-1	TGTGCCAGCAGCGTAGCGTTTTCCGGGACGGACCATCAATCCGCTTTCTTT	CASSVAFSGTDHQSAFF
.	.	TRBV28	TRBJ2-1	TGTGCCAGCAGTGGAAAGGGGTCCCAGTACCTATACAATGAGCAGTTCTTC	CASSGKGSQYLYNEQFF
.	.	TRBV29-1	TRBJ1-1	TGCAGCGTTGAAGGAAGCGGAAAGGGAATGAACACTGAAGCTTTCTTT	CSVEGSGKGMNTEAFF
.	.	TRBV27	TRBJ2-1	TGTGCCAGCATCTCTTCCTACAATGAGCAGTTCTTC	CASISSYNEQFF
.	TRBD1	TRBV5-1	TRBJ2-7	TGCGCCAGCAGCTCATCGGGACAGAACTACGAGCAGTACTTC	CASSSSGQNYEQYF
.	.	TRBV27	TRBJ1-2	TGTGCCAGCAGTTTGGGGGGACGTGGCTATGGCTACACCTTC	CASSLGGRGYGYTF
.	TRBD1	TRBV25-1	TRBJ2-5	TGTGCCAGCAGCTGGGGCTCAGGGGGCGTAAAGACCCAGTACTTC	CASSWGSGGVKTQYF
.	TRBD2	TRBV27	TRBJ2-1	TGTGCCAGCTCCTACGGCGGGGGAAAGGGCTACAATGAGCAGTTCTTC	CASSYGGGKGYNEQFF
.	TRBD2	TRBV28	TRBJ2-7	TGTGCCAGCGGATTCGGGCTAGCGGGGAAATACGAGCAGTACTTC	CASGFGLAGKYEQYF
.	.	TRBV27	TRBJ2-3	TGTGCCAGCAGTTTGACTAGCACAGATACGCAGTATTTT	CASSLTSTDTQYF
.	TRBD2	TRBV28	TRBJ2-5	TGTGCCAGCAGTTTACGGGGACTAGCGGGAGAGGGTTTCCAAGAGACCCAGTACTTC	CASSLRGLAGEGFQETQYF